This T cell receptor (beta chain) was profiled in a study of early T cells in non-severe SARS-CoV-2 infection (dated by TCRdb to the early 2020s). With respect to the entire study: Because TCR sequencing relied on bulk RNA taken from unsorted whole blood, pairing of alpha and beta chains was not possible.

As concerns this clonotype: It has no known antigen specificity. It has no much larger one-base neighbor in the sample; base qualities were not kept.

Library method: 5' RACE. Instrument used: NextSeq 500. The TCR library protocol attached unique molecular identifiers to individual cDNA molecules to correct for sequencing error and PCR bias. Both TCR alpha and beta chains were sequenced, and tight co-correlation was observed between alpha and beta sequence abundances in each sample. The published analysis was carried out like this. Decombinator V4 was used to annotate TCR sequences for V gene, J gene and CDR3. TCRs were defined as expanded if a significant change between any two time points was detected under a Poisson model with p below 0.0001. TCR abundances were normalised to the total number of TCRs sequenced per sample and were expressed as counts per million. MAIT TCRs were defined by TRAV1-2 paired with TRAJ12, TRAJ20 or TRAJ33, and iNKT TCRs by TRAV10 paired with TRAJ18. A search of VDJdb, accessed on 1 November 2021, was run for TCRs annotated to CMV, EBV and SARS-CoV-2, with TCRs annotated for multiple antigens excluded. In TCRdb, the public reads were trimmed at Q25 with fastp and aligned with MiXCR, with productive beta chains retained. Identical CDR3 protein sequences are pooled into one entry, listed with their most common genes and DNA. TCRdb assigned the V and J calls; the authors' analysis was not used. The sample profile shows roughly 43,000 distinct CDR3 sequences; about 5.2% of them were found once. Jointly, the top ten make up approximately 5.1% of the sample.

Overall results and qualifications from the work: VDJdb matching was skewed toward anti-spike CD8 responses and likely underestimated virus-specific expansions by missing private and CD4 specificities.

Sequences LGHDT (CDR1) and YNNKEL (CDR2) are obtained from the germline V gene (reference sequence). The CDR3, cysteine through phenylalanine, is 11 amino acids long. Just the 33-base CDR3 DNA is kept, in frame starting at base 1. Between the V and J ends, shortened by 1 base and 8 bases respectively, the junction contains 3 bases. The study was a case-control design nested within a healthcare worker cohort in London, UK, with weekly nasopharyngeal swab PCR tests and blood sampling. Healthcare workers were recruited during the week of the UK lockdown, between 23 and 31 March 2020, and followed weekly for up to roughly 15 weeks.

The chain is made from TRBV3-1 and TRBJ2-1; the D gene is unclear. Material: whole blood, obtained at baseline. This sequence was found in an adult who was a healthcare worker with PCR-confirmed SARS-CoV-2 infection or an uninfected control (not recorded which). CDR3 protein: CASSQGYEQFF. The nucleotide sequence reads as follows: TGTGCCAGCAGCCAAGGGTATGAGCAGTTCTTC.